This TCR beta chain was captured in a study of cytomegalovirus exposure and HLA in healthy donors. The CDR3 length is 15 residues. CDR1 and CDR2 (germline): SGHDN, FVKESK. V lost 2 bases to trimming and J lost 2 bases; unmatched junction nucleotides: 2. Points on this clone: Its antigen remains unknown.

Findings and limits, study-wide: Sequences of the TCR beta chain were said to predict the HLA-A and HLA-B alleles of most subjects accurately. Previous analysis showed most TCR beta V segments were productive about 87% or about 30% of the time.

PCR used 60 Vbeta primers and 13 Jbeta primers. Study processing details: In a later analysis, of tens of millions of unique beta chains, some 10 million appeared in at least two donors. Assay: immunoSEQ multiplex PCR; the TCRdb copy retains only in-frame clones and omits some. V and J calls plus clone size are reproduced from that table; the DNA served to infer D and trimming. The sample carries roughly 51,000 clones, approximately 85% recorded once. The chain links TRBV14 to TRBJ2-2; 7 bases agree with TRBD1. The receptor's source is a boy younger than 18 in good health and CMV-seropositive. The specimen sequenced was PBMCs. CDR3 loop: CASSQRDSNTGELFF. CDR3 coding DNA: TGTGCCAGCAGCCAAAGGGACAGCAACACCGGGGAGCTGTTTTTT.